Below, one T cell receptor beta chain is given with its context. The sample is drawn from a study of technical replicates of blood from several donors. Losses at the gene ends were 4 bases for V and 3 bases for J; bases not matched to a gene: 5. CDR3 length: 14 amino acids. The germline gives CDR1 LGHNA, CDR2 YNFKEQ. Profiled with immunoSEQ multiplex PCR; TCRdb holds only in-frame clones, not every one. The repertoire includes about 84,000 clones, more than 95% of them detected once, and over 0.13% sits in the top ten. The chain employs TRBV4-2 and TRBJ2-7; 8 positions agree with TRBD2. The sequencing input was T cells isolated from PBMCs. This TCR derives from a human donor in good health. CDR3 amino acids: CASSREGLGYEQYF. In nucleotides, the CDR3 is TGTGCCAGCAGCCGGGAGGGACTAGGCTACGAGCAGTACTTC.